Below, 22 T cell receptor beta chains from the same sample are listed, as sequenced in a study of vaccination and CD4 T cells after COVID-19 (dated by TCRdb to the early 2020s). The antigens for these receptors are not known. Explained via the paper, the treatment or condition label denotes: approximately 11-day PBMC culture with coronavirus spike peptide pools or control peptides (ViraFEST assay). The library was made by PCR. The reads were generated on an Illumina iSeq 100. DNA from cultured CD4+ T cells was subjected to TCR sequencing with the Oncomine TCR Beta short-read assay at the Johns Hopkins FTIC core. The public reads were reprocessed in TCRdb via fastp at Q25 and MiXCR, keeping in-frame beta chains. Entries are consolidated by CDR3 protein sequence, retaining the most common genes and DNA. The sample table contains approximately 4,100 distinct CDR3 sequences; only one count was recorded for under 25% of them. About a sixth of the sample lies in the top ten.

Sequences were obtained from CD4+ T cells from blood, cultured in vitro. The receptor source for this set is a human donor who had recovered from COVID-19.

This clonotype was recorded once. This chain's CDR3 is CASSLSPGLAGYEQYF. The CDR3 DNA reads as TGTGCCAGCAGTTTATCCCCTGGACTAGCGGGGTACGAGCAGTACTTC. V and J are TRBV12-3 or TRBV12-4 and TRBJ2-7; 12 bases match TRBD2. The CDR3 is made up of 16 amino acids. Trimming cost V 2 bases and J 4 bases; bases outside gene matches: 6.

This clonotype was seen only a few times. The rearrangement links TRBV5-5 to TRBJ1-1, with D tentatively TRBD1 (6 bases). Germline CDR1 reads SGHKS; CDR2 reads YYEKEE (reference sequence). Trimming took off 4 bases at V and 8 bases at J, with 21 bases between the two ends. The CDR3 spans 15 residues. The CDR3 protein is CASSPNPGTRGEAFF. Written as DNA, the CDR3 is TGTGCCAGCAGCCCCAACCCCGGGACACGGGGCGAAGCTTTCTTT.

The chain is built from TRBV6-5 and TRBJ1-2, with a possible D match to TRBD1 (6 bases). The CDR3 covers 14 residues. CDR1 and CDR2 from the germline V gene are MNHEY and SVGAGI. Between the trimmed V and J ends, which lost 4 bases and 4 bases, there was a span of 13 bases. The CDR3 bases are TGTGCCAGCAGTTCGGGGAGGGGGATCTATGGCTACACCTTC. Translating gives CASSSGRGIYGYTF.

The rearrangement links TRBV5-6 to TRBJ2-2; D gene uncertain. From germline, CDR1 is SGHDT and CDR2 YYEEEE. The CDR3 covers 15 residues. The V end was cut by 4 bases, the J end by 0 bases, with 10 bases between. CDR3 sequence: CASSPWEANTGELFF. The DNA for the CDR3 is TGTGCCAGCAGCCCTTGGGAAGCGAACACCGGGGAGCTGTTTTTT.

The rearrangement links TRBV7-9 to TRBJ2-7, with D unresolved. V lost 1 base, J lost 3 bases, and 4 bases lay in between. The germline CDR1 and CDR2 sequences are SEHNR and FQNEAQ (reference sequence). This CDR3 has 12 residues. CDR3 residues: CASSLVGYEQYF. The CDR3 region has the DNA TGTGCCAGCAGCTTAGTCGGCTACGAGCAGTACTTC.

V usage is TRBV5-1 and J usage is TRBJ2-1, with D perhaps matching TRBD2 (6 bases). Trimming stripped 4 bases from V and 0 bases from J, with 11 bases between. Germline lookup yields CDR1 SGHRS and CDR2 YFSETQ. The CDR3 length is 15 residues. The CDR3 protein is CASSGGVSSYNEQFF. Here the CDR3 DNA reads TGCGCCAGCAGCGGCGGGGTGAGCTCCTACAATGAGCAGTTCTTC.

The chain combines TRBV5-1 with TRBJ2-7; weak D call: TRBD1 (5 bases). The germline V gene has CDR1 SGHRS and CDR2 YFSETQ. V was cut by 0 bases and J by 0 bases, with 7 bases left in between. The CDR3 runs to 14 residues. The CDR3 nucleotides read TGCGCCAGCAGCTTGGCAGGGTACTCCTACGAGCAGTACTTC. Translated: CASSLAGYSYEQYF.

CDR3: CAWSVTKASISGNTIYF. In DNA form, the CDR3 reads TGTGCCTGGAGTGTGACGAAGGCCTCTATCTCTGGAAACACCATATATTTT. This chain links TRBV30 with TRBJ1-3; D is unresolved. The CDR3 contains 17 residues. V was cut by 0 bases and J by 0 bases, with 15 bases left in between. Looked up from germline, CDR1 is GTSNPN and CDR2 is SVGIG (reference sequence).

This clonotype occurred a few times. The J gene is TRBJ2-7, the V gene TRBV10-2; D remains unclear. This CDR3 has 12 residues. V shed 5 bases and J shed 0 bases, with 5 bases lying between them. Germline V gene lookup returns CDR1 WSHSY and CDR2 SAAADI. CDR3 sequence: CASSSSSYEQYF. In DNA, the CDR3 is TGCGCCAGCAGTAGCAGCTCCTACGAGCAGTACTTC.

This clonotype is medium-sized. This rearrangement joins TRBV19 to TRBJ1-1; D gene uncertain. This CDR3 is built from 11 residues. Between the trimmed V and J ends, which lost 4 bases and 5 bases, there was a span of 5 bases. Germline assignment: CDR1 LNHDA and CDR2 SQIVND (reference sequence). The CDR3: CASSTRTEAFF. The DNA of the CDR3 is TGTGCCAGTAGTACGAGGACTGAAGCTTTCTTT.

By sample fraction, this clonotype is medium-sized. The V gene is TRBV27, the J gene TRBJ1-5; D is perhaps TRBD1 (5 bases). The length of the CDR3 is 16 residues. Trimming stripped 7 bases from V and 4 bases from J, with 20 bases between. The germline gives CDR1 MNHEY, CDR2 SMNVEV (reference sequence). The CDR3 reads CASTQRERQGNQPQHF. The CDR3 bases are TGTGCCAGCACCCAAAGGGAACGGCAGGGTAATCAGCCCCAGCATTTT.

The DNA for the CDR3 is TGCGCCAGCAGACCGGGACTAGCGGGGCCCGGTACCGGGGAGCTGTTTTTT. Translated, it gives CASRPGLAGPGTGELFF. This chain links TRBV10-1 with TRBJ2-2, with 13 positions matching TRBD2. The CDR3 totals 17 residues. V shed 6 bases and J 5 bases; nucleotides not matched to a gene: 9. Germline CDR1 is WNHNN and CDR2 is SYGVQD (reference sequence).

This clonotype was counted between two and nine times. The chain combines TRBV10-3 with TRBJ2-7; a weak D match, TRBD2 (5 bases). CDR3 size: 14 residues. Germline CDR1 reads ENHRY; CDR2 reads SYGVKD. Between the trimmed V and J ends, which lost 6 bases and 3 bases, there was a span of 15 bases. The CDR3 here is CAISLARGDYEQYF. In DNA form, the CDR3 reads TGTGCCATCAGCCTAGCCCGGGGTGACTACGAGCAGTACTTC.

The CDR3, as DNA: TGTGCCAGCAGTTCCCCGGGACTAGGAGTGTTCTTC. This gives the protein CASSSPGLGVFF. This chain connects TRBV28 to TRBJ2-1, with 8 nucleotides matching TRBD2. J lost 15 bases, V lost 4 bases, and 8 bases had no gene match. Germline V gene sequence: CDR1 MDHEN, CDR2 SYDVKM. There are 12 residues in the CDR3.

CDR3 nucleotides: TGTGCCAGCAGTCCGGATCCGGGGGGGAATGAGCAGTTCTTC. It is translated as CASSPDPGGNEQFF. V usage is TRBV12-3 or TRBV12-4 and J usage is TRBJ2-1, with 8 bases that match TRBD2. V was pared by 5 bases and J by 7 bases, with 7 bases of the junction left unmatched. CDR3 length: 14 residues.

The rearrangement links TRBV18 to TRBJ1-1; D may be TRBD1 (5 bases). The CDR3 runs 15 residues. V lost 6 bases to trimming and J lost 4 bases, with 18 bases between them. Germline loops: CDR1 KGHSH, CDR2 LQKENI. The CDR3 protein is CASSPTQGVITEAFF. The CDR3 DNA follows: TGTGCCAGCTCTCCGACGCAGGGAGTTATCACTGAAGCTTTCTTT.

This clonotype has more than one count but fewer than ten. The rearrangement links TRBV12-3 or TRBV12-4 to TRBJ2-3; D is undetermined. V lost 6 bases to trimming and J lost 2 bases, with 6 bases between them. The CDR3 runs to 12 residues. Here the CDR3 reads CASSHHTDTQYF. The DNA for the CDR3 is TGTGCCAGCAGCCACCACACAGATACGCAGTATTTT.

This clonotype was seen a few times. CDR3 nucleotide sequence: TGTGCCAGCAGCTTAGCGCTTGGGACCGGGGAGCTGTTTTTT. Amino acid sequence: CASSLALGTGELFF. This rearrangement joins TRBV7-9 to TRBJ2-2, with unresolved D. V dropped 0 bases and J dropped 5 bases, with 7 bases sitting between them. Germline CDR1 and CDR2: SEHNR and FQNEAQ (reference sequence). This CDR3 contains 14 residues. The entire variable domain, with the rest obtained from reference TRBV7-9 and TRBJ2-2, is as follows: DTGVSQNPRHKITKRGQNVTFRCDPISEHNRLYWYRQTLGQGPEFLTYFQNEAQLEKSRLLSDRFSAERPKGSFSTLEIQRTEQGDSAMYLCASSLALGTGELFFGEGSRLTVL.

Only a few counts were recorded for this clonotype. The chain is built from TRBV2 and TRBJ2-7; D is uncertain. CDR3 size: 12 residues. V was cut by 2 bases and J by 3 bases, with 5 bases left in between. Germline CDR1 SNHLY, CDR2 FYNNEI. For the CDR3, the DNA is TGTGCCAGCAGTGAACCCCGCTACGAGCAGTACTTC. Its translation is CASSEPRYEQYF. The entire variable domain, with the rest obtained from reference TRBV2 and TRBJ2-7, is as follows: EPEVTQTPSHQVTQMGQEVILRCVPISNHLYFYWYRQILGQKVEFLVSFYNNEISEKSEIFDDQFSVERPDGSNFTLKIRSTKLEDSAMYFCASSEPRYEQYFGPGTRLTVT.

The CDR3 DNA reads as TGCGCCAGCAGCGAAATAGTGGGGGTGAACACTGAAGCTTTCTTT. Encoded protein: CASSEIVGVNTEAFF. This chain links TRBV5-1 with TRBJ1-1; tentatively, D is TRBD1 (5 bases). This CDR3 spans 15 amino acids. CDR1 and CDR2 from the germline V gene are SGHRS and YFSETQ. V was clipped by 4 bases and J by 0 bases, with 13 bases between them.

The chain links TRBV5-1 to TRBJ1-6, with D perhaps matching TRBD1 (5 bases). The CDR3 is made up of 18 amino acids. The ends were cut back, 0 bases at V and 2 bases at J, with 15 bases in the middle. From germline, CDR1 is SGHRS and CDR2 YFSETQ. The CDR3 bases are TGCGCCAGCAGCTTGGGCTCCCGGGGGAGGCCCTATAATTCACCCCTCCACTTT. Amino acids: CASSLGSRGRPYNSPLHF. Together with reference TRBV5-1 and TRBJ1-6, the CDR3 gives the full variable domain: KAGVTQTPRYLIKTRGQQVTLSCSPISGHRSVSWYQQTPGQGLQFLFEYFSETQRNKGNFPGRFSGRQFSNSRSEMNVSTLELGDSALYLCASSLGSRGRPYNSPLHFGNGTRLTVT.

For the CDR3, the DNA is TGTGCCAGCAGCTTAGCGGGGGGGGCCGGTGTGACCCAGTACTTC. It translates to CASSLAGGAGVTQYF. This chain links TRBV7-2 with TRBJ2-5, with D tentatively TRBD2 (7 bases). The CDR3 has 15 amino acids. Germline assignment: CDR1 SGHTA and CDR2 FQGNSA. Trimming stripped 0 bases from V and 7 bases from J, with 15 bases between.